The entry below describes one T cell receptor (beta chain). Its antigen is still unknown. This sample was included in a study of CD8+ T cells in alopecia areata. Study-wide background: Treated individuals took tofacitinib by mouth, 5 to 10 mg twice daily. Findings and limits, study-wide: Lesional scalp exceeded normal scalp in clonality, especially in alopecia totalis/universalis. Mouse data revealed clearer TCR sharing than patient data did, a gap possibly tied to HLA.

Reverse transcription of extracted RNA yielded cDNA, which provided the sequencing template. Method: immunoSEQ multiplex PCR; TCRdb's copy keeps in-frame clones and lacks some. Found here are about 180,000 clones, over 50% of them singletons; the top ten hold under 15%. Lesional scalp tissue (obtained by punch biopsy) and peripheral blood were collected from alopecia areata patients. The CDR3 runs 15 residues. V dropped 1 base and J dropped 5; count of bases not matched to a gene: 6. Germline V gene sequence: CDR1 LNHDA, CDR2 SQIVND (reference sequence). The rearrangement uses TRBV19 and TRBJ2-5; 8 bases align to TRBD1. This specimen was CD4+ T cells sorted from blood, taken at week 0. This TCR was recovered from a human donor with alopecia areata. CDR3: CASSIGDRPPETQYF. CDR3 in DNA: TGTGCCAGTAGTATAGGGGACAGGCCTCCGGAGACCCAGTACTTC.